Listed below are T cell receptor beta chains from one sample, sequenced in a study of control samples from healthy donors and cancer patients. TCRdb's copy holds only in-frame clones and misses some; the assay was immunoSEQ multiplex PCR. The data hold roughly 76,000 clones, with 93% observed a single time. The sequencing input was PBMCs. The receptors originated from a woman aged 35 to 49 with lung cancer. CDR3s include the opening cysteine and the closing phenylalanine or tryptophan. A D gene is named only where the DNA matches it firmly. Size tells how often a clone was seen (once, few, many) or the class of an expanded clone, and some rows leave it out.

v_gene,j_gene,abundance,d_gene,CDR3nt,CDR3aa
TRBV5-6,TRBJ2-7,NA,NA,TGTGCCAGCAGCCTGCTGGACCGGGACGGAGTAGCGCAGTACTTC,CASSLLDRDGVAQYF
TRBV7-6,TRBJ2-1,NA,NA,TGTGCCAGCAGCCCCCGGGATAGCTCCTACAATGAGCAGTTCTTC,CASSPRDSSYNEQFF
TRBV19,TRBJ1-2,NA,NA,TGTGCCAGTAGTATGGCCCCTACGTTGGCTGGCTACACCTTC,CASSMAPTLAGYTF
TRBV19,TRBJ2-1,NA,TRBD1,TGTGCCAGTCGGACAGGGGGCAATGAGCAGTTCTTC,CASRTGGNEQFF
TRBV6-1,TRBJ2-3,NA,NA,TGTGCCAGCAGTGAACGAGGGGGCACAGATACGCAGTATTTT,CASSERGGTDTQYF
TRBV5-4,TRBJ2-1,NA,TRBD1,TGTGCCAGCAGCTTGGGTCCGGGACAGGGCGTCTACAATGAGCAGTTCTTC,CASSLGPGQGVYNEQFF
TRBV18,TRBJ1-4,NA,NA,TGTGCCAGCTCACCCATACGAGGGGAAAAACTGTTTTTT,CASSPIRGEKLFF
TRBV18,TRBJ2-6,NA,TRBD1,TGTGCCAGCTCACCTGCCGGACAGGGGACGACTGGGGCCAACGTCCTGACTTTC,CASSPAGQGTTGANVLTF
TRBV11-3,TRBJ2-3,once,TRBD1,TGTGCCAGCAGCACCGGGACAGGGGCTACGCAGTATTTT,CASSTGTGATQYF
TRBV7-3,TRBJ2-1,NA,NA,TGTGCCAGCAGCCCCGGACTCCCGGAGTACAATGAGCAGTTCTTC,CASSPGLPEYNEQFF
TRBV10-1,TRBJ2-3,NA,NA,TGCGCCAGCAGTGAGTCTTCCACCATGGATACGCAGTATTTT,CASSESSTMDTQYF
TRBV6-2/TRBV6-3,TRBJ1-1,few,NA,TGTGCCAGCAGTCCGGCAGGCGGTAGGACTGAAGCTTTCTTT,CASSPAGGRTEAFF
TRBV7-8,TRBJ1-2,NA,TRBD1,TGTGCCAGCAGCTCTTCAGGGGGCGGCTACACCTTC,CASSSSGGGYTF
TRBV4-1,TRBJ2-1,NA,TRBD1,TGCGCCAGCAGCCACCCCCGGGACAGGGGTGACAATGAGCAGTTCTTC,CASSHPRDRGDNEQFF
TRBV6-5,TRBJ1-2,once,TRBD1,TGTGCCAGCACCCAGGGGCAGGGGGCCGACTATGGCTACACCTTC,CASTQGQGADYGYTF
TRBV3-1/TRBV3-2,TRBJ2-3,NA,TRBD2,TGTGCCAGCAGCCTATTAGGAGTTAGCGGGGGGGGTCATACGCAGTATTTT,CASSLLGVSGGGHTQYF
TRBV4-1,TRBJ1-2,NA,TRBD1,TGCGCCAGCAGCCAAGAAGGGCAGGGGGCGAGGAATGGCTACACCTTC,CASSQEGQGARNGYTF
TRBV24-1,TRBJ2-2,NA,TRBD1,TGTGCCACCAGTGATTGGGCCGCGACAGGGGGCGCCGGCGGGGAGCTGTTTTTT,CATSDWAATGGAGGELFF